These T cell receptor beta chains were read from a single sample in a study of HIV-infected patients and healthy controls. MiXCR was run by TCRdb on the 5' RACE reads, yielding one entry per CDR3 protein. This sample carries fewer than 20,000 distinct CDR3 sequences, roughly 7.5% of them seen once, and the ten largest clones take approximately 8.3%. The sequenced material came from blood. Receptor source: an adult in good health. CDR3s include the opening cysteine and the closing phenylalanine or tryptophan. The order of the fields is J gene, D gene, clone size, V gene, CDR3 DNA, CDR3 protein. A D gene is named only where the DNA matches it firmly. The size entry is marked missing in some rows and otherwise reads once, few, many or a size class.

TRBJ2-3,TRBD2,many,TRBV7-2,TGTGCCAGCAGCTCGGGACTAGCGGGGGGAGGTACGCAGTATTTT,CASSSGLAGGGTQYF
TRBJ1-3,NA,many,TRBV7-2,TGTGCCAGCAGCAATGGAAACACCATATATTTT,CASSNGNTIYF
TRBJ1-5,NA,medium-sized,TRBV6-2/TRBV6-3,TGTGCCAGCAGTTACTCGTCTTACAAGGCACCCAATCAGCCCCAGCATTTT,CASSYSSYKAPNQPQHF
TRBJ1-1,NA,medium-sized,TRBV11-3,TGTGCCAGCAGCGCGAGCACAGGTTTGGGCGCTGAAGCTTTCTTT,CASSASTGLGAEAFF
TRBJ2-5,NA,many,TRBV7-7,TGTGCTAGCAGCTTAGGGGGTACCCCGGAGACCCAGTACTTC,CASSLGGTPETQYF
TRBJ2-3,NA,many,TRBV5-4,TGTGCCAGCAGCTTGCTCGGCCTCACAGATACGCAGTATTTT,CASSLLGLTDTQYF
TRBJ1-1,NA,many,TRBV6-2/TRBV6-3,TGTGCCAGCAGTTACCTGACAGTGATTAACACTGAAGCTTTCTTT,CASSYLTVINTEAFF
TRBJ2-7,NA,many,TRBV6-2/TRBV6-3,TGTGCCAGCAGCCCCGACAGGAGAGCCTACGAGCAGTACTTC,CASSPDRRAYEQYF
TRBJ2-5,TRBD2,many,TRBV6-2/TRBV6-3,TGTGCCAGCAGTTATTCTCTAGCGGGCCAAGAGACCCAGTACTTC,CASSYSLAGQETQYF
TRBJ2-7,NA,many,TRBV11-2,TGTGCCAGCAGCTTAGTGCGTAGGGACTCCTACGAGCAGTACTTC,CASSLVRRDSYEQYF
TRBJ2-2,TRBD2,many,TRBV7-9,TGTGCCAGCAGCCCCCCGACCGGGACTAGCGGGAAGAACACCGGGGAGCTGTTTTTT,CASSPPTGTSGKNTGELFF
TRBJ1-6,TRBD1,many,TRBV18,TGTGCCAGCTCACCACTCGGGACAGGGGTGGCCAATTCACCCCTCCACTTT,CASSPLGTGVANSPLHF
TRBJ2-6,NA,many,TRBV7-2,TGTGCCAGCAGCCACCCAGGGATAGGCAGCTCTGGGGCCAACGTCCTGACTTTC,CASSHPGIGSSGANVLTF
TRBJ2-1,NA,few,TRBV27,TGTGCCAGCAGTTTAAGTACCCGTTCGGAGCAGTTCTTC,CASSLSTRSEQFF
TRBJ1-5,NA,many,TRBV7-2,TGTGCCAGCAGCCGAGATGGGGGGGTTGTTCAGCCCCAGCATTTT,CASSRDGGVVQPQHF
TRBJ1-1,NA,medium-sized,TRBV9,TGTGCCAGCAGCGGAGGACTGCTGAACACTGAAGCTTTCTTT,CASSGGLLNTEAFF
TRBJ2-7,TRBD2,NA,TRBV14,TGTGCCAGCAGCCAAGACCAGCGGGGAAACGAGCAGTACTTC,CASSQDQRGNEQYF
TRBJ2-3,TRBD1,NA,TRBV6-2/TRBV6-3,TGTGCCAGCAGCCTAACAGGGGAAAGCACAGATACGCAGTATTTT,CASSLTGESTDTQYF
TRBJ2-3,NA,many,TRBV7-8,TGTGCCAGCAGCACTCGACGGCTTCCAGATACGCAGTATTTT,CASSTRRLPDTQYF
TRBJ2-3,NA,many,TRBV29-1,TGCAGCGTCCAGGGGCAGGGGAGCACAGATACGCAGTATTTT,CSVQGQGSTDTQYF
TRBJ2-6,TRBD2,many,TRBV12-3/TRBV12-4,TGTGCCAGCAGTTTAACGGGAGGATCTGGGGCCAACGTCCTGACTTTC,CASSLTGGSGANVLTF
TRBJ2-7,TRBD1,many,TRBV7-8,TGTGCCAGCAGCGCAGGGACAGGGGGCTTTAGTTCCTACGAGCAGTACTTC,CASSAGTGGFSSYEQYF
TRBJ2-2,NA,many,TRBV29-1,TGCAGCGTTGAAAGTCATGCGAACACCGGGGAGCTGTTTTTT,CSVESHANTGELFF
TRBJ2-3,NA,medium-sized,TRBV7-2,TGTGCCAGCAGCTATACCGGGGTGAGCACAGATACGCAGTATTTT,CASSYTGVSTDTQYF
TRBJ1-2,NA,NA,TRBV10-3,TGTGCCATCAGTGAGAAGGACAGATCTAACTATGGCTACACCTTC,CAISEKDRSNYGYTF
TRBJ1-1,NA,many,TRBV4-2,TGTGCCAGCACCAAAGGTCATAACACTGAAGCTTTCTTT,CASTKGHNTEAFF
TRBJ2-1,TRBD2,once,TRBV6-2/TRBV6-3,TGTGCCAGCAGTTACGGGACTAGCGGGAGGATGGATGAGCAGTTCTTC,CASSYGTSGRMDEQFF
TRBJ2-5,TRBD1,NA,TRBV6-1,TGTGCCAGCAGTATAGGGACAGGGGGGTTCGAATGGGAGACCCAGTACTTC,CASSIGTGGFEWETQYF
TRBJ1-1,NA,few,TRBV5-1,TGCGCCAGCAGCTGGGGACGCAGCGCCGAGAACACTGAAGCTTTCTTT,CASSWGRSAENTEAFF
TRBJ2-3,TRBD2,many,TRBV29-1,TGCAGCGCCGGGACTAGCGGGATGGATACGCAGTATTTT,CSAGTSGMDTQYF
TRBJ1-2,NA,many,TRBV12-3/TRBV12-4,TGTGCCAGCAGTTTTTCCAGGGCCATCTATGGCTACACCTTC,CASSFSRAIYGYTF
TRBJ1-4,TRBD1,many,TRBV6-1,TGTGCCAGCAGTGGACAGGGGGCGGGTGAAAAACTGTTTTTT,CASSGQGAGEKLFF
TRBJ2-5,NA,many,TRBV5-4,TGTGCCAGCAGCTTGGTGGGGGCCCGAGAGACCCAGTACTTC,CASSLVGARETQYF
TRBJ2-5,TRBD1,many,TRBV7-2,TGTGCCAGCAGCTTAGAGGGGGCGGTGGGGCTCGAGACCCAGTACTTC,CASSLEGAVGLETQYF
TRBJ2-7,TRBD2,NA,TRBV20-1,TGCAGTGCGGAACGTACTAGCGGGAGCTCCTACGAGCAGTACTTC,CSAERTSGSSYEQYF
TRBJ2-4,NA,many,TRBV7-2,TGTGCCAGCAGCTCAAGCGGGACAGTAGCCAAAAACATTCAGTACTTC,CASSSSGTVAKNIQYF
TRBJ1-5,NA,NA,TRBV15,TGTGCCACCAGCAGGGGTAGCGACACAAACAATCAGCCCCAGCATTTT,CATSRGSDTNNQPQHF
TRBJ2-1,TRBD2,medium-sized,TRBV5-4,TGTGCCAGCAGCTCCCGGACTAGCGCCGAGAATGAGCAGTTCTTC,CASSSRTSAENEQFF
TRBJ2-1,NA,medium-sized,TRBV15,TGTGCCACCAGCTCTCGCTCGTCAGAGCAGTTCTTC,CATSSRSSEQFF
TRBJ2-4,NA,NA,TRBV19,TGTGCCAGTAGTTCCCCCTCACAAGGCAAAAACATTCAGTACTTC,CASSSPSQGKNIQYF
TRBJ1-2,TRBD1,many,TRBV6-2/TRBV6-3,TGTGCCAGCAGACCGTCGACAGGGAGGTTTCTCTATGGCTACACCTTC,CASRPSTGRFLYGYTF
TRBJ1-2,NA,NA,TRBV18,TGTGCCAGCTCACCCCTTAAAGAGGTTCCCCCCTATGGCTACACCTTC,CASSPLKEVPPYGYTF
TRBJ2-2,TRBD2,few,TRBV20-1,TGCAGTGCACTTGGGGGGGTTTGGAACACCGGGGAGCTGTTTTTT,CSALGGVWNTGELFF